One and the same sample provided the 2 T cell receptor beta chains below, sequenced in a study of brain T cells in children with intractable seizures. The time point was: blood from clinic visit 5 months post-surgery; TSC patient then seizure free. The data were produced by immunoSEQ multiplex PCR, yet TCRdb's version contains in-frame clones alone and is incomplete. The sample includes hundreds of thousands of clones, 93% of them seen just once. This sample comprised peripheral blood, obtained more than 4 months after surgery. The receptor source for this set is a boy in the first two years of life with tuberous sclerosis and intractable seizures.

J is TRBJ2-3 and V is TRBV6-6, with D perhaps matching TRBD1 (5 bases). The CDR3 is 16 residues long. Trimming cost V 2 bases and J 2 bases, with 14 bases left between them. Per the germline V gene, CDR1 is MNHNY and CDR2 is SVGAGI (reference sequence). The CDR3 DNA sequence: TGTGCCAGCAGTTACGGGGCTACTCTAACCACAGATACGCAGTATTTT. This encodes CASSYGATLTTDTQYF.

This sequence joins TRBV12-1 and TRBJ1-1; the DNA was not compared with TRBD1, the D call given in the table. TRBV12-1 is listed as a pseudogene. The CDR3 totals 15 residues. The CDR3 is CASSFAGRINTEAFF. Written as DNA, the CDR3 is TGTGCCAGCAGCTTTGCGGGCAGAATCAACACTGAAGCTTTCTTT.